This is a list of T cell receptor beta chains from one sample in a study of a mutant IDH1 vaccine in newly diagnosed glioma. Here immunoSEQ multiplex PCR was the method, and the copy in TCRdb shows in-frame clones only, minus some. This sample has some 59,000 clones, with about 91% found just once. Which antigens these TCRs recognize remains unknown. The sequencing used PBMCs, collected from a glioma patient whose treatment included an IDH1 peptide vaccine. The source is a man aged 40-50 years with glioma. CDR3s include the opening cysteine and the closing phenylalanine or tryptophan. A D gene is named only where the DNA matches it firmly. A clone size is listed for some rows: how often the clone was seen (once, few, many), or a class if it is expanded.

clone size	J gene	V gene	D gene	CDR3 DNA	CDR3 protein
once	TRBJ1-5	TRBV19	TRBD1	TGTGCCAGTAGTGTGACAGGGGGTAGCAATCAGCCCCAGCATTTT	CASSVTGGSNQPQHF
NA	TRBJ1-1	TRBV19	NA	TGTGCCAGTAGGGCCGGGCGCGTTGGAGGGACGGATGAAGCTTTCTTT	CASRAGRVGGTDEAFF
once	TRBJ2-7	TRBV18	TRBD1	TGTGCCAGCTCACCTGACAGGGGAAGAGTTGGGGTCTACGAGCAGTACTTC	CASSPDRGRVGVYEQYF
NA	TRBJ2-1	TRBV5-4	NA	TGTGCCAGCAGCTTGCGGCTAGGGGGTTACAATGAGCAGTTCTTC	CASSLRLGGYNEQFF
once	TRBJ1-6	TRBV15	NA	TGTGCCACCAGCAGAGATCCCTCCAGGGACCTTAATTCACCCCTCCACTTT	CATSRDPSRDLNSPLHF
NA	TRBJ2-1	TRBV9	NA	TGTGCCAGCAGCGTAGCGGGAGCGGGTAATGAGCAGTTCTTC	CASSVAGAGNEQFF
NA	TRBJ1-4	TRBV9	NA	TGTGCCAGCAGCGTAGGTACGGGGGCAACTAATGAAAAACTGTTTTTT	CASSVGTGATNEKLFF
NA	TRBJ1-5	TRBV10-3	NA	TGTGCCATCAGTGAGGGTAATCAGCCCCAGCATTTT	CAISEGNQPQHF
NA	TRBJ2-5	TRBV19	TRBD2	TGTGCCAGTAGTATGGGGTTTCTTGCGGGGGGTGAAGAGACCCAGTACTTC	CASSMGFLAGGEETQYF
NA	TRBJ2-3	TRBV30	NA	TGTGCCTGGAGTGTACTCAGGGGTCGAAATACGCAGTATTTT	CAWSVLRGRNTQYF
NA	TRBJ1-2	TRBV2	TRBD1	TGTGCCAGCAGGTACAGGGGATTTGGAAGCTATGGCTACACCTTC	CASRYRGFGSYGYTF
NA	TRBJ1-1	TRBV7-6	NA	TGTGCCAGCAGCCCCCGTCCGGACACTGAAGCTTTCTTT	CASSPRPDTEAFF
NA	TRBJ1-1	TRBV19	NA	TGTGCCAGTAGTGTGACGGTGAACACTGAAGCTTTCTTT	CASSVTVNTEAFF
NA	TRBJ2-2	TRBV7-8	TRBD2	TGTGCCAGCAGCTTGCGGGGGGAGGGCCATGGCACCGGGGAGCTGTTTTTT	CASSLRGEGHGTGELFF
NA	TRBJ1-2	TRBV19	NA	TGTGCCAGCGGGGACTCTGCGGGCGCGGGCTATGGCTACACCTTC	CASGDSAGAGYGYTF
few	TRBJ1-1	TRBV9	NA	TGTGCCAGCAGCGCGCCCGACTTGTTCTTGAACACTGAAGCTTTCTTT	CASSAPDLFLNTEAFF
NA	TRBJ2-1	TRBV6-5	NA	TGTGCCAGCAGCCCGACGCTAGGGGAGCAGTTCTTC	CASSPTLGEQFF
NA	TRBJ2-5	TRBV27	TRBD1	TGTGCCAGCAGCTCGGACCCTGGGACAGCTAAAGAGACCCAGTACTTC	CASSSDPGTAKETQYF
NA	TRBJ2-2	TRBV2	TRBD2	TGTGCCAGCAGTGGGCCGGGACTAGCGGAGCACACCGGGGAGCTGTTTTTT	CASSGPGLAEHTGELFF
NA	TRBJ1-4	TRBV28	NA	TGTGCCAGCAGTTTAATGGGATTTAATGAAAAACTGTTTTTT	CASSLMGFNEKLFF
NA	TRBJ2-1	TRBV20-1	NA	TGCAGTGCTAGAGACCAGGTTGAGCAGTTCTTC	CSARDQVEQFF
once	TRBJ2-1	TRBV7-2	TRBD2	TGTGCCAGCAGCTCTAAAGCGGGGGGCTCCTACAATGAGCAGTTCTTC	CASSSKAGGSYNEQFF
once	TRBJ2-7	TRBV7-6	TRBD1	TGTGCCAGCAGCACCGGACAGGCCTATTACGAGCAGTACTTC	CASSTGQAYYEQYF
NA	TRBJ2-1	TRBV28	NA	TGTGCCAGCAGTTTTACGGGTTTTGGTGAGCAGTTCTTC	CASSFTGFGEQFF
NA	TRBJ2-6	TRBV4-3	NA	TGCGCCAGCAGCCCCCTTCACTCTGGGGCCAACGTCCTGACTTTC	CASSPLHSGANVLTF
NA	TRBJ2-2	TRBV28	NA	TGTGCCAGCAGTCCACTGGACGGAACGAACACCGGGGAGCTGTTTTTT	CASSPLDGTNTGELFF
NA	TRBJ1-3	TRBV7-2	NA	TGTGCCAGCAGCTTAGGGACCCAGCCGCCCACCATATATTTT	CASSLGTQPPTIYF
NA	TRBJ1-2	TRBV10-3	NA	TGTGCCATCAGTGAGTCATCTATGGGGAACTATGGCTACACCTTC	CAISESSMGNYGYTF
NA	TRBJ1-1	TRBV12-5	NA	TGTGCTAGTGGCCCCGAATACACTGAAGCTTTCTTT	CASGPEYTEAFF
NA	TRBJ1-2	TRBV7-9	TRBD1	TGTGCCAGCAGCTCCACGACAGGGGGCTTGTCTGGCTACACCTTC	CASSSTTGGLSGYTF
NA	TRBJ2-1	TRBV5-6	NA	TGTGCCAGCAGAGCCGGAGGTGAGCAGTTCTTC	CASRAGGEQFF
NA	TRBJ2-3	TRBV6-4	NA	TGTGCCAGCAGTGTCGAGGATGGCAGGCACACAGATACGCAGTATTTT	CASSVEDGRHTDTQYF
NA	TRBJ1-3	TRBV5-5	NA	TGTGCCAGCAGCTTTTGGAAAGATGGAAACACCATATATTTT	CASSFWKDGNTIYF
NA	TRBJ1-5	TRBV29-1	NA	TGCAGCGTCGGGGACCCACCGGGTCAGCCCCAGCATTTT	CSVGDPPGQPQHF
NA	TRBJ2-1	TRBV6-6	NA	TGTGCCAGCAGTTACTCGACAGCCTACAATGAGCAGTTCTTC	CASSYSTAYNEQFF
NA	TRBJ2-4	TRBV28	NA	TGTGCCAGCAGGCCAACAGGGACCCTAGCCAAAAACATTCAGTACTTC	CASRPTGTLAKNIQYF
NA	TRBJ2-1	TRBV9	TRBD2	TGTGCCAGCAGCCCCAGGACTAGCGGGGGGGCGGTTGCAGATGAGCAGTTCTTC	CASSPRTSGGAVADEQFF
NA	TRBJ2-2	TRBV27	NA	TGTGCCACCCGAGGCGTGCTCTGGACCGGGGAGCTGTTTTTT	CATRGVLWTGELFF
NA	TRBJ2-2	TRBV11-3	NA	TGTGCCAGCAGCTTAGATCTTAGGAACGGGGAGCTGTTTTTT	CASSLDLRNGELFF
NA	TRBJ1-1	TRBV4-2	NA	TGTGCCAGCAGCCAAGGGTGGTCGTCAGGGAACACTGAAGCTTTCTTT	CASSQGWSSGNTEAFF
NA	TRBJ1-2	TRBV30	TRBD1	TGTGCCTGGAGCCAAACCACAGGGGGTTTTTCCTATGGCTACACCTTC	CAWSQTTGGFSYGYTF
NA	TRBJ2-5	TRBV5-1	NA	TGCGCCAGCAGCACAGGGACTGTCGGGGAGACCCAGTACTTC	CASSTGTVGETQYF
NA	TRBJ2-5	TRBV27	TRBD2	TGTGCCAGCAGTTACCCGATCGTGGGGGGACTAGCGGGAGAAACAGAGACCCAGTACTTC	CASSYPIVGGLAGETETQYF
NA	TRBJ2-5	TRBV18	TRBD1	TGTGCCAGCTCACCACCGCGACAGGGAGCCGAGACCCAGTACTTC	CASSPPRQGAETQYF
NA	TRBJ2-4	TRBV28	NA	TGTGCCAGCAGTCAAAGGAGGGGTAAAAACATTCAGTACTTC	CASSQRRGKNIQYF
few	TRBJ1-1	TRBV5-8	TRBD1	TGTGCCAGCAGCCCGGGGGACAGTTGGTGGACTGAAGCTTTCTTT	CASSPGDSWWTEAFF
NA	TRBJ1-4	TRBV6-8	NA	TGTGCCAGCAGCCTCACCCAGGTATCCCTGGAGGCAACTAATGAAAAACTGTTTTTT	CASSLTQVSLEATNEKLFF
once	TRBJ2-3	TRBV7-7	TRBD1	TGTGCTAGCAGCATGGGACAGGCTAGCACAGATACGCAGTATTTT	CASSMGQASTDTQYF
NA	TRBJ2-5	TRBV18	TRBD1	TGTGCCAGCTCACGAAGGACAGGGAAGACCCAAGAGACCCAGTACTTC	CASSRRTGKTQETQYF
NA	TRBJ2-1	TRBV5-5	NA	TGTGCCAGCAGCTTGGGAGGTTACCCGTACAATGAGCAGTTCTTC	CASSLGGYPYNEQFF
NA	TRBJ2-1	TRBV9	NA	TGTGCCAGCAGCGTGGGCAGGGGCTCCTACAATGAGCAGTTCTTC	CASSVGRGSYNEQFF
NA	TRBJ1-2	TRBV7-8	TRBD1	TGTGCCAGCAGCCCCGACAGGGGATACGGCTACACCTTC	CASSPDRGYGYTF
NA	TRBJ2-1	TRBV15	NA	TGTGCCACCAGCGAACAAGGAAATGAGCAGTTCTTC	CATSEQGNEQFF
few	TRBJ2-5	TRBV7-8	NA	TGTGCCAGCAGCTTGAATTTTAGAGAGACCCAGTACTTC	CASSLNFRETQYF
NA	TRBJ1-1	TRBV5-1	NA	TGCGCCAGCAGCTTGGGGTCCAGTGAAGCTTTCTTT	CASSLGSSEAFF
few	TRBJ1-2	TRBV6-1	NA	TGTGCCAGCAGTGAATCCCCGGGGAACTATGGCTACACCTTC	CASSESPGNYGYTF
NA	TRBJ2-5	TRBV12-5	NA	TGTGCTAGTGGTTTGAATGAAGAGACCCAGTACTTC	CASGLNEETQYF
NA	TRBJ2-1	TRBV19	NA	TGTGCCAGTAGTATACCGTGGGGAGTACAGTCTGAGCAGTTCTTC	CASSIPWGVQSEQFF
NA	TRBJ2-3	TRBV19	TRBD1	TGTGCCAGTAGTGCAGACAGGGTCCAGACAGATACGCAGTATTTT	CASSADRVQTDTQYF
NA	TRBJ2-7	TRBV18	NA	TGTGCCAGCTCACCGTCAGGGCTCACCTACGAGCAGTACTTC	CASSPSGLTYEQYF